This T cell receptor beta chain was observed in a study of blood T cell repertoires in COVID-19 (dated by TCRdb to the early 2020s). General notes on the study: The collaborator samples originated in the United States, Italy and Spain and spanned the acute and convalescent phases of COVID-19. Where HLA class I and class II types were available, the types were taken from metadata supplied by the sample provider, not from assay-based typing. Sample metadata almost always included a de-identified subject ID, COVID-19 status, age in years and sex. Samples were obtained from the ongoing ImmuneRACE study (first 160 participants) and from 1,200 or so subjects provided by 6 global collaborators. Deeply sampled blood TCRbeta repertoires from subjects exposed to, actively infected with, or recovered from COVID-19 were included in the dataset. The prospective study material was composed of cDNA or gDNA derived from T cells, B-cell-depleted T cells, or PBMCs. The repertoires were released in a freely available public database intended as a resource for research on the immune response to SARS-CoV-2.

In the case of this clone: Its antigen is unknown. No much larger clone exists at a distance of one base, and base qualities are not known.

Spanning cysteine to phenylalanine, the CDR3 consists of 16 amino acids. Just the 48-base CDR3 DNA is kept, in frame starting at base 1. Cut back by 3 bases and 0 bases, the V and J ends lie 16 bases apart. In the germline V gene (reference sequence), CDR1 corresponds to DFQATT and CDR2 to SNEGSKA. The immunoSEQ Assay, a bias-controlled multiplex PCR, was used to amplify TCRbeta CDR3 regions from genomic DNA. The paper's data handling went like this. The number of nucleated cells in each sample was estimated by amplification of reference gene primers within the assay. To quantify the absolute abundance of each unique TCRbeta CDR3 rearrangement, sequence reads were collapsed and filtered. Productive Simpson clonality was computed per sample as the square root of Simpson's diversity index over productive rearrangements. The table was pulled from immuneACCESS by TCRdb, which kept in-frame rearrangements only. Such tables lose some clones; where checked, under half of the loss comes from unresolved V genes, and the rest has no known cause. V and J calls plus clone size are reproduced from that table; the DNA served to infer D and trimming. The sample includes 250,000 or so clones, with 85% to 90% observed a single time. Clones ranked in the top ten supply around 7.3% of the sample.

Each collaborating institution followed its own protocols to collect whole blood in K2EDTA tubes. For TCRbeta analysis, collaborator samples were shipped as frozen whole blood, as isolated PBMCs, or as DNA extracted from either sample type. Broad study findings and their caveats: How much clinical and demographic metadata was included differed by source and by participant, and the metadata was provided uncurated.

Sample: peripheral blood. Recombination linked TRBV20-1 to TRBJ2-3; perhaps TRBD2 is the D gene, with 7 bases matching. The clonotype originates from a woman in her 70s with active or convalescent COVID-19. The CDR3 amino acid sequence is: CSASRRGPSSTDTQYF. The bases are TGCAGTGCTAGTAGGCGGGGGCCCTCTAGCACAGATACGCAGTATTTT.